This section outlines one T cell receptor beta chain sequence together with its context. Method: immunoSEQ multiplex PCR; TCRdb's copy keeps in-frame clones and lacks some. This table has 95,000 to 150,000 clones, around 90% appearing once. The CDR3 is 15 amino acids. Germline V CDR1 and CDR2: KGHSH, LQKENI. V gave up 0 bases and J gave up 12 bases; unmatched junction bases: 8. These data are taken from a study of blood T cell repertoires in COVID-19. Patients of the Seattle cohort, enrolled during active infection, were followed longitudinally. The source of this sequence is a woman aged 55-69 years with COVID-19, enrolled during active disease. The sample taken for sequencing was peripheral blood. The chain joins TRBV18 to TRBJ2-1; 10 bases agree with TRBD2. CDR3 region: CASSPPSASGGPQFF. DNA of the CDR3: TGTGCCAGCTCACCACCCTCGGCTAGCGGGGGCCCGCAGTTCTTC.